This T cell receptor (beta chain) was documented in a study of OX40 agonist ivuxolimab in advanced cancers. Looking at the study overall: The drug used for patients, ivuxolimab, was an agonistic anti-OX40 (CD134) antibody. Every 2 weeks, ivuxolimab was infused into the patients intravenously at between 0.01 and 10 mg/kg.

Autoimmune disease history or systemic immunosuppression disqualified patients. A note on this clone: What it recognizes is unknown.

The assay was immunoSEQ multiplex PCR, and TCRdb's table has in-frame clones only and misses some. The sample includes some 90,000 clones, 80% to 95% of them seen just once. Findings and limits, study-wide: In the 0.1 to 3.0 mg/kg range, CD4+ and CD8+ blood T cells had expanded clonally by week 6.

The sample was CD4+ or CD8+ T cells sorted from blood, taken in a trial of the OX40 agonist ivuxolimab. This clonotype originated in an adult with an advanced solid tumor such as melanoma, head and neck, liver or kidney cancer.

Here the CDR3 reads CASSQETGSWGGYTF. The CDR3 DNA follows: TGCGCCAGCAGCCAGGAGACAGGGTCATGGGGCGGCTACACCTTC. V gene TRBV4-1 combines with J gene TRBJ1-2; 7 bases match TRBD1. The junction had 12 bases not matched to a gene; V was cut back by 3 bases and J by 8 bases. Germline lookup yields CDR1 MGHRA and CDR2 YSYEKL. CDR3 length: 15 amino acids.